This T cell receptor beta chain was observed in a study of identifying expanded T cells in peripheral blood. Study results and caveats: Over approximately two and four weeks, about 17 and 20 clones changed, versus more than 1 between replicates. Across healthy donors, higher total template counts meant significantly greater approximately 2-week count variance.

In regard to this clone: The antigen remains unidentified.

During the collection period, no donor immune events like infections were recorded. Repertoires were generated with immunoSEQ multiplex PCR, while TCRdb's copy carries only in-frame clones and drops some. There are roughly 100,000 clones in the sample; 88% occur only once, and roughly an eighth lies in the top ten. The sequenced material came from blood. The sequence derives from a person between 18 and 75 years old in good health.

CDR3 bases: TGTGCCAGCAGCTTTCATAGGGGGGCTGAAGCTTTCTTT. This gives the protein CASSFHRGAEAFF. The chain employs TRBV11-2 and TRBJ1-1, with D perhaps matching TRBD1 (6 bases). Germline lookup yields CDR1 SGHAT and CDR2 FQNNGV. This CDR3 comprises 13 residues. V was shortened by 3 bases and J by 6 bases, with 11 bases between the two germline ends.